This record looks at one T cell receptor beta chain sequence and its context. Its antigen is currently unknown. This specimen belongs to a study of T cell responses to AZD1222 COVID-19 vaccine. Whole-study results and caveats: Samples come after the peak T cell response, not at day 14. Recipients of two AZD1222 doses showed rising Spike-specific TCR breadth and depth. The donor group comprised mostly white British people and more females; the analysis possibly underestimated clonal diversity. Baseline antibody screening turned up just a handful of seropositive AZD1222 recipients.

Germline lookup yields CDR1 SGDLS and CDR2 YYNGEE. Trimming cost V 3 bases and J 0 bases, with 22 bases left between them. This CDR3 region has 20 residues. This table comes from immunoSEQ multiplex PCR, and its TCRdb copy is limited to in-frame clones, with some not included. The sample contains about 140,000 clones, more than 85% of which appear only once. The V gene is TRBV9, the J gene TRBJ1-6, with D possibly TRBD1 on 6 matching bases. This sample comprised peripheral blood, obtained on day 0 of MenACWY control vaccination. This receptor was identified in an adult in good health. CDR3 region: CASSASTGRFTSSYNSPLHF. As DNA, the CDR3 is TGTGCCAGCAGCGCAAGTACAGGGCGATTCACGAGCTCCTATAATTCACCCCTCCACTTT.